A single count supports the clone carrying this T cell receptor beta chain. This sample is drawn from a study of blood T cell repertoires in COVID-19. Across the whole study: Specimens from acute and convalescent COVID-19 originated in the United States, Italy and Spain.

Original methodology: How many nucleated cells were present was estimated from reference gene primer amplification. Profiled with immunoSEQ multiplex PCR; TCRdb holds only in-frame clones, not every one. That table is the source of V, J and clone size, and D and trimming were worked out from the DNA. Of over 65,000 clones in the sample, roughly 89% were seen once. The CDR3 consists of 15 residues. Germline V CDR1 and CDR2: SGHNT, YYREEE (reference sequence). V lost 3 bases, J lost 6 bases, and 17 bases lay in between. Material: peripheral blood. The receptor was isolated from a man aged 25-40 years with acute or convalescent COVID-19. The rearrangement uses TRBV5-4 and TRBJ2-3, with a tentative D call TRBD2 (6 bases). CDR3 sequence (DNA): TGTGCCAGCAGCTCCCAGGCGGGGAGCCTGGATACGCAGTATTTT. Its protein product is CASSSQAGSLDTQYF.